The T cell receptor (beta chain) described here comes from a study of long-term antiretroviral therapy in people with HIV. Trimming removed 3 bases at V and 2 bases at J, with 14 bases between. Per germline, CDR1 LNHDA and CDR2 SQIVND (reference sequence). This CDR3 comprises 15 residues. The immunoSEQ assay was v3.0, run at survey level. The repertoire was sequenced with immunoSEQ multiplex PCR; TCRdb's copy has only in-frame clones and lacks some. The sample lists 20,000 to 25,000 clones, under 90% occurring once. The source material was unsorted PBMCs, sampled 0.5 years before starting antiretroviral therapy. The clonotype comes from a man in his forties with HIV. The chain combines TRBV19 with TRBJ2-7; no definite D call. CDR3 in amino acids: CASSINEGSTYEQYF. CDR3 sequence (DNA): TGTGCCAGTAGTATCAACGAAGGGTCCACCTACGAGCAGTACTTC.